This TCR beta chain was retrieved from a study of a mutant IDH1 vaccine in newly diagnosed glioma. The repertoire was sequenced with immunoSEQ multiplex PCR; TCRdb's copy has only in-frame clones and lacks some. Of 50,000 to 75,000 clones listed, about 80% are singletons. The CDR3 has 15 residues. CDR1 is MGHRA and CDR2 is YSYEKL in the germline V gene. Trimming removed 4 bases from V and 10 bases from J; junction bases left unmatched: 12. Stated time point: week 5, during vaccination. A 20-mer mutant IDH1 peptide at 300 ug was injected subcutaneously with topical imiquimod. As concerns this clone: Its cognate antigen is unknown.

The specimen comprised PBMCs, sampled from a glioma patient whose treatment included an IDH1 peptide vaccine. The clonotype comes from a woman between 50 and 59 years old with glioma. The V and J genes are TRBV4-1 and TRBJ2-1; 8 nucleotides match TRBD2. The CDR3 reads CASSLMSRGAGEQFF. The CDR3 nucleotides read TGCGCCAGCAGCCTAATGTCGCGGGGGGCGGGCGAGCAGTTCTTC.